This T cell receptor beta chain was identified during a study of T cells after posttransplantation cyclophosphamide. This clone was seen a single time. Profiled with immunoSEQ multiplex PCR; TCRdb holds only in-frame clones, not every one. Of about 8,000 clones detected, 75% to 95% appear once; the ten largest clones hold just under 4%. The germline V and J ends were trimmed by 1 base and 8 bases, with 17 bases remaining between them. CDR1 is GTSNPN and CDR2 is SVGIG in the germline V gene (reference sequence). The CDR3 sequence is 15 residues long. The chain has TRBV30 and TRBJ1-4; D possibly corresponds to TRBD1 (5 bases). The receptor was derived from a woman in her 50s in good health and a related stem cell transplant donor. The sample was CD4+ T cells sorted from blood. The CDR3 protein is CAWSDLGRVGEKLFF. The CDR3 nucleotides are TGTGCCTGGAGTGACTTGGGCAGGGTTGGGGAAAAACTGTTTTTT.